The 26 T cell receptor beta chains below all came from one sample that was sequenced in a study of blood T cell repertoires in COVID-19. Sequenced by immunoSEQ multiplex PCR; TCRdb stores in-frame clones only, minus some. The top ten clones hold approximately 8% of a sample with about 55,000 clones, around nine tenths of them seen once. The sequencing input was peripheral blood. The receptors shown here come from a man in his sixties with active COVID-19.

This clone is a singleton in its sample. The V and J genes are TRBV6-1 and TRBJ1-4; D may be TRBD1 (5 bases). Germline V lookup: CDR1 MNHNS, CDR2 SASEGT. Deletions cut 2 bases from V and 10 bases from J, with 11 bases between. This CDR3 region has 13 residues. The CDR3: CASSERGGPKLFF. DNA for the CDR3: TGTGCCAGCAGTGAAAGGGGAGGTCCAAAACTGTTTTTT.

The rearrangement joins TRBV9 to TRBJ1-2; 9 bases fit TRBD1. The CDR3 loop spans 15 amino acids. Germline V gives CDR1 SGDLS, CDR2 YYNGEE. The ends lost 4 bases at V and 8 bases at J; junction bases unmatched: 12. CDR3 protein: CASSPEGQGSVGYTF. The DNA for the CDR3 is TGTGCCAGCAGCCCAGAGGGACAGGGATCGGTGGGCTACACCTTC.

This chain connects TRBV3-1 (or the pseudogene TRBV3-2) to TRBJ2-2; 7 bases line up with TRBD1. The ends lost 1 base at V and 2 bases at J; junction bases unmatched: 4. This CDR3 spans 16 amino acids. Germline assignment: CDR1 LGHDT and CDR2 YNNKEL (reference sequence). The CDR3 loop reads CASSQGGQVNTGELFF. CDR3 DNA: TGTGCCAGCAGCCAAGGTGGACAGGTTAACACCGGGGAGCTGTTTTTT.

The CDR3 loop reads CASRTKGLSHGYTF. The CDR3 DNA is TGTGCCAGTAGAACTAAGGGACTTTCCCATGGCTACACCTTC. The genes are TRBV19 and TRBJ1-2; a possible D gene is TRBD1 (5 bases). V lost 6 bases and J lost 6, with 17 bases in between. This CDR3 is 14 amino acids long. Per the germline V gene, CDR1 is LNHDA and CDR2 is SQIVND (reference sequence). The full variable domain, in which reference TRBV19 and TRBJ1-2 provide the parts outside the CDR3, is DGGITQSPKYLFRKEGQNVTLSCEQNLNHDAMYWYRQDPGQGLRLIYYSQIVNDFQKGDIAEGYSVSREKKESFPLTVTSAQKNPTAFYLCASRTKGLSHGYTFGSGTRLTVV.

The chain joins TRBV10-2 to TRBJ2-7; 9 positions agree with TRBD2. The ends lost 4 bases at V and 5 bases at J; junction bases unmatched: 9. There are 15 residues in the CDR3. Germline V CDR1 and CDR2: WSHSY, SAAADI. CDR3 sequence reads: CASSVGSGRSHEQYF. In DNA form, the CDR3 reads TGCGCCAGCAGTGTTGGTAGCGGGAGATCCCACGAGCAGTACTTC.

The gene calls are TRBV3-1 (or the pseudogene TRBV3-2) and TRBJ2-2; D is unclear. CDR3 length: 14 amino acids. Trimming stripped 4 bases from V and 8 bases from J, with 14 bases between. Germline V gene data show CDR1 as LGHDT and CDR2 as YNNKEL (reference sequence). Here the CDR3 reads CASSLGHQTGELFF. The CDR3 DNA reads as TGTGCCAGCAGCCTTGGGCATCAGACGGGGGAGCTGTTTTTT.

The chain couples TRBV12-5 to TRBJ2-1, with no clear D. V was shortened by 4 bases and J by 0 bases, with 19 bases between the two germline ends. Germline V lookup: CDR1 LGHNT, CDR2 FRNRAP. The CDR3 sequence is 18 residues long. The CDR3 region has the DNA TGTGCTAGTGGTTGGTTGCTATTCACCTCCCGCTCCTACAATGAGCAGTTCTTC. Translating it yields CASGWLLFTSRSYNEQFF.

This clone came up once. The V call is TRBV4-1, the J call TRBJ1-2; D call uncertain. The CDR3 runs to 13 residues. V was shortened by 2 bases and J by 2 bases, with 6 bases between the two germline ends. CDR1 and CDR2 (germline): MGHRA, YSYEKL. This CDR3 is CASSQSGNYGYTF. CDR3 nucleotides: TGCGCCAGCAGCCAATCGGGAAACTATGGCTACACCTTC.

The rearrangement joins TRBV25-1 to TRBJ2-1, with TRBD2 identical over 9 bases. Unmatched junction bases numbered 5, after V lost 0 bases and J lost 5 bases. Looked up from germline, CDR1 is MGHDK and CDR2 is SYGVNS. This CDR3 contains 16 residues. CDR3 coding DNA: TGTGCCAGCAGTGAATATCTCCCTAGCGGGGACAATGAGCAGTTCTTC. This translates into CASSEYLPSGDNEQFF.

CDR3 bases: TGCGCCAGCAGCCATCCCACTAGCGGGGCGTCCTACGAGCAGTACTTC. It translates to CASSHPTSGASYEQYF. V is TRBV4-1 and J is TRBJ2-7; the match to TRBD2 covers 10 bases. The germline V gene encodes CDR1 MGHRA and CDR2 YSYEKL. The CDR3 is 16 residues long. The ends lost 3 bases at V and 1 base at J; junction bases unmatched: 6.

V usage is TRBV3-1 (or the pseudogene TRBV3-2) and J usage is TRBJ1-1; D possibly corresponds to TRBD1 (5 bases). V was clipped by 2 bases and J by 1 base, with 8 bases between them. The CDR3 sequence is 14 residues long. The germline V gene has CDR1 LGHDT and CDR2 YNNKEL (reference sequence). CDR3 residues: CASSQLRENTEAFF. The CDR3 nucleotides read TGTGCCAGCAGCCAACTCAGGGAGAACACTGAAGCTTTCTTT.

J is TRBJ2-7 and V is TRBV2; tentative D call: TRBD1 (6 bases). Trimming removed 8 bases at V and 1 base at J, with 12 bases between. This CDR3 comprises 13 residues. Germline CDR1 is SNHLY and CDR2 is FYNNEI. The chain's CDR3 is CASVRDTSYEQYF. The CDR3 DNA follows: TGTGCCAGCGTCCGGGACACATCCTACGAGCAGTACTTC.

This clone was detected once. This chain uses TRBV6-4 with TRBJ2-1; 8 nucleotides line up with TRBD1. After removal of 0 bases from V and 10 bases from J, the junction contained 2 bases not matched to a gene. This CDR3 is built from 13 residues. Germline assignment: CDR1 MRHNA and CDR2 SNTAGT. CDR3 nucleotide sequence: TGTGCCAGCAGTGACTCTGGACAGGGAGAGCAGTTCTTC. It yields the protein CASSDSGQGEQFF.

J is TRBJ2-1 and V is TRBV6-4; 8 bases align to TRBD2. The CDR3 has 14 residues. Germline CDR1 and CDR2: MRHNA and SNTAGT. J lost 7 bases, V lost 3 bases, and 5 bases had no gene match. CDR3 nucleotides: TGTGCCAGCAGTGAGGGACTAGAGACTAATGAGCAGTTCTTC. Its translation: CASSEGLETNEQFF.

The V call is TRBV13, the J call TRBJ2-1, with TRBD2 identical over 10 bases. V lost 8 bases and J lost 7; bases outside the gene matches: 14. Germline CDR1 is PRHDT and CDR2 is FYEKMQ (reference sequence). The CDR3 is 16 amino acids. The CDR3 protein is CASYSLGLAGANEQFF. For the CDR3, the DNA is TGTGCCAGCTACTCCCTGGGGCTAGCGGGAGCAAATGAGCAGTTCTTC.

This clone was counted a single time. This sequence joins TRBV2 and TRBJ1-6, with a possible D match to TRBD1 (5 bases). V was pared by 4 bases and J by 7 bases, with 5 bases between. The CDR3 loop spans 12 amino acids. Germline V lookup: CDR1 SNHLY, CDR2 FYNNEI. CDR3 nucleotide sequence: TGTGCCAGCAGTGGACAGAATTCACCCCTCCACTTT. Protein product: CASSGQNSPLHF.

This clone was seen just once. V gene TRBV6-5 combines with J gene TRBJ1-1; D uncertain. Germline values: CDR1 MNHEY, CDR2 SVGAGI. Trimming cost V 6 bases and J 1 base, with 12 bases left between them. This CDR3 has 14 amino acids. The CDR3 loop reads CASSRGRQNTEAFF. For the CDR3, the DNA is TGTGCCAGCAGCCGAGGGAGGCAGAACACTGAAGCTTTCTTT.

V is TRBV5-1 and J is TRBJ2-5; a weak D match, TRBD1 (5 bases). The CDR3 extends over 14 amino acids. Germline values: CDR1 SGHRS, CDR2 YFSETQ. Between the trimmed V and J ends, which lost 0 bases and 2 bases, there was a span of 8 bases. CDR3 nucleotides: TGCGCCAGCAGCTTGGGGCAGGGTCAAGAGACCCAGTACTTC. It yields the protein CASSLGQGQETQYF.

The V gene is TRBV20-1, the J gene TRBJ1-2, with D hard to call. CDR3 length: 13 amino acids. Germline-derived CDR1 and CDR2 are DFQATT and SNEGSKA (reference sequence). V lost 3 bases to trimming and J lost 6 bases, with 14 bases between them. For the CDR3, the DNA is TGCAGTGCTAGTAACAAGCAGGTAGATGGCTACACCTTC. Translating it yields CSASNKQVDGYTF.

The chain employs TRBV19 and TRBJ1-5; D remains unclear. Germline assignment: CDR1 LNHDA and CDR2 SQIVND (reference sequence). Trimming took off 3 bases at V and 0 bases at J, with 6 bases between the two ends. The length of the CDR3 is 14 residues. CDR3 in amino acids: CASSIGYSNQPQHF. In DNA, the CDR3 is TGTGCCAGTAGTATCGGGTATAGCAATCAGCCCCAGCATTTT.

The chain recombines TRBV27 with TRBJ2-2; 9 bases align to TRBD2. The CDR3 sequence is 20 residues long. Losses at the gene ends were 5 bases for V and 7 bases for J; bases not matched to a gene: 23. CDR1 and CDR2 from the germline V gene are MNHEY and SMNVEV (reference sequence). The CDR3 DNA sequence: TGTGCCAGCAGTCCCCCTGCGGTGTTAGCGGGAGCTGGGTATGACGGGGAGCTGTTTTTT. Translation: CASSPPAVLAGAGYDGELFF.

The chain employs TRBV12-3 or TRBV12-4 and TRBJ1-1; D not certain. There are 13 residues in the CDR3. V was trimmed by 0 bases and J by 10 bases, leaving 12 bases between them. CDR3 sequence: CASSLAGRVVAFF. The CDR3 DNA reads TGTGCCAGCAGTTTAGCCGGGAGGGTTGTAGCTTTCTTT.

A few counts support this clone. The J gene is TRBJ2-7, the V gene TRBV2, with 11 bases lining up with TRBD2. Germline V CDR1 and CDR2: SNHLY, FYNNEI. Trimming took 6 bases from V and 3 from J; bases not matched to a gene: 7. The CDR3 spans 15 residues. CDR3 sequence: CASSDRTSGFYEQYF. In DNA, the CDR3 is TGTGCCAGCAGCGATAGGACTAGCGGGTTCTACGAGCAGTACTTC.

This chain uses TRBV3-1 (or the pseudogene TRBV3-2) with TRBJ2-5, with TRBD2 matching over 9 bases. Germline V gene lookup returns CDR1 LGHDT and CDR2 YNNKEL (reference sequence). The trim removed 11 bases at V and 2 bases at J, leaving 6 bases unmatched. The length of the CDR3 is 13 residues. The CDR3 region is CAATTSGQETQYF. The CDR3 nucleotides read TGTGCCGCTACGACTAGCGGTCAAGAGACCCAGTACTTC.

The chain employs TRBV2 and TRBJ2-3; a possible D gene is TRBD1 (5 bases). CDR3 length: 13 amino acids. The V gene lost 1 base and the J gene lost 4 bases, with 6 bases spanning the gap. Per germline, CDR1 SNHLY and CDR2 FYNNEI. The CDR3 sequence is CASSEEGADTQYF. In nucleotides, the CDR3 is TGTGCCAGCAGTGAAGAAGGGGCAGATACGCAGTATTTT.

V gene TRBV27 combines with J gene TRBJ2-3; no definite D call. CDR3 length: 15 amino acids. Looked up from germline, CDR1 is MNHEY and CDR2 is SMNVEV (reference sequence). Trimming shortened V by 2 bases and J by 4 bases, and 13 bases separated the two germline ends. CDR3 loop: CASSLVQYYPDTQYF. CDR3 coding DNA: TGTGCCAGCAGTTTAGTACAGTATTATCCAGATACGCAGTATTTT.